This paragraph covers one TCR beta chain sequence. As yet, its antigen is unknown. The protocol was immunoSEQ multiplex PCR, while the TCRdb copy is restricted to in-frame clones and leaves out a portion. Among more than 75,000 clones, more than 75% were seen once, and the ten largest hold 0.7% to 0.9%. The data stem from a study of OX40 agonist ivuxolimab in advanced cancers. As for the study in general: Ivuxolimab was delivered to patients intravenously every 2 weeks at doses spanning 0.01 to 10 mg/kg. Three dose-escalation patients had partial responses: one with hepatocellular carcinoma and two with cutaneous melanoma. Study-level findings and limits: Dosing at 0.1 to 3.0 mg/kg was accompanied by clonal expansion of CD4+ and CD8+ blood T cells by week 6. Among the lowest levels of clonal expansion were found in partial responders at 0.1-3.0 mg/kg.

The CDR3 extends over 16 amino acids. After removal of 5 bases from V and 4 bases from J, the junction contained 10 bases not matched to a gene. CDR1 MNHEY and CDR2 SMNVEV come from the germline V gene (reference sequence). The chain is built from TRBV27 and TRBJ1-2; 10 nucleotides agree with TRBD1. The receptor comes from an adult with an advanced solid tumor such as melanoma, head and neck, liver or kidney cancer. This specimen was CD4+ or CD8+ T cells sorted from blood, taken in a trial of the OX40 agonist ivuxolimab. The CDR3 DNA follows: TGTGCCAGCAGTCCCCCCGGGACAGGGGATGTCTATGGCTACACCTTC. Its protein is CASSPPGTGDVYGYTF.